These 27 T cell receptor beta chains came from one sample sequenced in a study of cytomegalovirus exposure and HLA in healthy donors. Using immunoSEQ multiplex PCR, the repertoire was profiled, and TCRdb retains in-frame clones only, with some absent. The sample contains fewer than 250,000 clones, 65% to 85% of which appear only once. Sequenced material: PBMCs. Receptors originate from a woman aged 30 to 39 in good health and CMV-seropositive.

V gene TRBV7-6 combines with J gene TRBJ2-2, with 8 bases matching TRBD1. Germline V lookup: CDR1 SGHVS, CDR2 FNYEAQ. This CDR3 has 15 amino acids. With V trimmed by 7 bases and J by 4 bases, 8 bases remained unmatched. Here the CDR3 reads CASTSGTGFTGELFF. The CDR3 region has the DNA TGTGCCAGCACTTCCGGGACAGGTTTCACCGGGGAGCTGTTTTTT.

This rearrangement joins TRBV7-9 to TRBJ1-1, with a tentative D call TRBD1 (5 bases). The CDR3 covers 14 residues. V was clipped by 3 bases and J by 4 bases, with 12 bases between them. Looked up from germline, CDR1 is SEHNR and CDR2 is FQNEAQ (reference sequence). CDR3: CASSFGGGLTEAFF. For the CDR3, the DNA is TGTGCCAGCAGCTTCGGGGGAGGACTCACTGAAGCTTTCTTT.

This chain uses TRBV10-3 with TRBJ1-5; no definite D call. Germline V gene sequence: CDR1 ENHRY, CDR2 SYGVKD. The CDR3 has 13 residues. The V and J ends lost 4 bases and 0 bases respectively, with 4 bases between them. CDR3 amino acids: CAISGDSNQPQHF. CDR3 DNA: TGTGCCATCAGTGGTGATAGCAATCAGCCCCAGCATTTT.

The rearrangement joins TRBV27 to TRBJ1-2; TRBD1 is a possible D gene (6 bases). From germline, CDR1 is MNHEY and CDR2 SMNVEV (reference sequence). Trimming pared 6 bases from V and 3 bases from J, leaving 23 bases between. The CDR3 sequence is 17 residues long. CDR3 DNA: TGTGCCAGCAGCTCCCATAAACAGGGATTCAAGTACTATGGCTACACCTTC. Its protein is CASSSHKQGFKYYGYTF.

This chain uses TRBV5-1 with TRBJ1-2, with 10 bases lining up with TRBD1. The CDR3 length is 16 residues. V was pared by 3 bases and J by 0 bases, with 5 bases of the junction left unmatched. CDR1 SGHRS and CDR2 YFSETQ come from the germline V gene. In nucleotides, the CDR3 is TGCGCCAGCAGCTCGGGGACAGGGGAGCCTAACTATGGCTACACCTTC. Protein sequence: CASSSGTGEPNYGYTF.

The gene calls are TRBV7-2 and TRBJ1-5, with D unresolved. Germline assignment: CDR1 SGHTA and CDR2 FQGNSA. The CDR3 is 13 amino acids. V was trimmed by 1 base and J by 7 bases, leaving 8 bases between them. The CDR3 spells CASSLERFQPQHF. The DNA of the CDR3 is TGTGCCAGCAGCTTAGAGAGGTTCCAGCCCCAGCATTTT. The variable domain in full, with the rest retrieved from reference TRBV7-2 and TRBJ1-5, is GAGVSQSPSNKVTEKGKDVELRCDPISGHTALYWYRQSLGQGLEFLIYFQGNSAPDKSGLPSDRFSAERTGGSVSTLTIQRTQQEDSAVYLCASSLERFQPQHFGDGTRLSIL.

The chain has TRBV1 and TRBJ1-1. TRBV1 is listed as a pseudogene. The CDR3 has 10 residues. The CDR3 DNA reads as TGCACCATATGGAGGCCTGAAGCTTTCTTT. Translated, it gives CTIWRPEAFF.

The CDR3 sequence is CAISEAASGKDTQYF. The DNA for the CDR3 is TGTGCCATCAGTGAGGCGGCTAGCGGGAAAGATACGCAGTATTTT. This chain joins TRBV10-3 and TRBJ2-3; 9 nucleotides match TRBD2. The CDR3 has 15 residues. CDR1 and CDR2 (germline): ENHRY, SYGVKD. The ends lost 2 bases at V and 5 bases at J; junction bases unmatched: 5.

In this sample, this clone turned up once. The rearrangement links TRBV5-1 to TRBJ2-2; possibly TRBD2 for D (6 bases). This CDR3 is built from 15 residues. With 0 bases removed from V and 5 bases from J, the gap between germline ends came to 11 bases. CDR1 is SGHRS, CDR2 YFSETQ, per germline. The CDR3 protein is CASSLDGRGTGELFF. The CDR3 coding sequence is TGCGCCAGCAGCTTGGATGGGCGGGGAACCGGGGAGCTGTTTTTT.

This chain uses TRBV27 with TRBJ1-5, with 8 bases that match TRBD1. Germline-derived CDR1 and CDR2 are MNHEY and SMNVEV (reference sequence). This CDR3 region has 15 residues. V was clipped by 5 bases and J by 8 bases; unmatched bases: 11. The CDR3 loop is CASSPGQVRGEPQHF. CDR3 sequence (DNA): TGTGCCAGCAGTCCGGGACAGGTCCGGGGGGAGCCCCAGCATTTT.

This clone was detected only a few times. The chain carries TRBV28 and TRBJ1-1; D is uncertain. The CDR3 loop spans 19 amino acids. Per germline, CDR1 MDHEN and CDR2 SYDVKM. The ends were cut back, 1 base at V and 1 base at J, with 22 bases in the middle. This CDR3 is CASSLFRVRSLKENTEAFF. CDR3 bases: TGTGCCAGCAGTTTATTTAGGGTTCGGAGCTTGAAGGAGAACACTGAAGCTTTCTTT.

V gene TRBV2 combines with J gene TRBJ1-2; 7 nucleotides align to TRBD1. The trim removed 6 bases at V and 8 bases at J, leaving 9 bases unmatched. The CDR3 totals 13 residues. CDR1 and CDR2 (germline): SNHLY, FYNNEI. In DNA, the CDR3 is TGTGCCAGCAGGACAGACAGGGAATTGGGCTACACCTTC. This translates into CASRTDRELGYTF. Complete variable domain (other parts from reference TRBV2 and TRBJ1-2): EPEVTQTPSHQVTQMGQEVILRCVPISNHLYFYWYRQILGQKVEFLVSFYNNEISEKSEIFDDQFSVERPDGSNFTLKIRSTKLEDSAMYFCASRTDRELGYTFGSGTRLTVV.

The gene calls are TRBV5-1 and TRBJ1-4; D remains ambiguous. In germline, CDR1 is SGHRS, CDR2 YFSETQ. The CDR3 has 16 amino acids. The V gene lost 0 bases and the J gene lost 6 bases, with 15 bases spanning the gap. DNA for the CDR3: TGCGCCAGCAGCTTGGCCATCGACCAGCCATATGAAAAACTGTTTTTT. This translates into CASSLAIDQPYEKLFF.

This CDR3 reads CASSFKRDQPQHF. In nucleotides, the CDR3 is TGTGCCAGCAGTTTTAAGAGAGATCAGCCCCAGCATTTT. The chain combines TRBV27 with TRBJ1-5; D uncertain. Germline lookup yields CDR1 MNHEY and CDR2 SMNVEV (reference sequence). Trimming removed 3 bases from V and 5 bases from J, with 8 bases in between. The CDR3 has 13 residues.

The chain carries TRBV6-1 and TRBJ2-3, with 10 bases lining up with TRBD2. The V and J ends lost 6 bases and 5 bases, in that order; junction bases with no gene match: 8. CDR3 length equals 15 residues. Germline CDR1 is MNHNS and CDR2 is SASEGT. CDR3 amino acids: CASSPSGGSEDTQYF. CDR3 DNA: TGTGCCAGCAGCCCTAGCGGGGGAAGTGAAGATACGCAGTATTTT.

This chain links TRBV16 with TRBJ2-1, with D perhaps TRBD1 or TRBD2 (5 bases each). The CDR3 runs 13 residues. Germline V lookup: CDR1 KGHSY, CDR2 FQNENV. Between the trimmed V and J ends, which lost 1 base and 9 bases, there was a span of 10 bases. CDR3 in DNA: TGTGCCAGCAGCCAATTCCGGGGCAGTGAGCAGTTCTTC. Its translation is CASSQFRGSEQFF.

This chain links TRBV4-1 with TRBJ1-5; no firm D call. CDR1 is MGHRA and CDR2 is YSYEKL in the germline V gene. Trimming stripped 1 base from V and 6 bases from J, with 10 bases between. This CDR3 is 14 amino acids long. CDR3 residues: CASSQARGSQPQHF. In DNA, the CDR3 is TGCGCCAGCAGCCAAGCTAGAGGGTCTCAGCCCCAGCATTTT.

The V gene is TRBV7-2, the J gene TRBJ2-1, with a possible D match to TRBD2 (6 bases). From germline, CDR1 is SGHTA and CDR2 FQGNSA. Trimming took off 5 bases at V and 4 bases at J, with 15 bases between the two ends. This CDR3 comprises 15 residues. The CDR3 loop is CASSPLAGLYNEQFF. The CDR3 DNA reads TGTGCCAGCAGCCCCCTGGCGGGGCTTTACAATGAGCAGTTCTTC.

A word on this clone: Other DNA sequences in this sample translate to the same CDR3. The chain is built from TRBV30 and TRBJ1-1; TRBD1 aligns across 7 bases. With V trimmed by 2 bases and J by 2 bases, 2 bases remained unmatched. From germline, CDR1 is GTSNPN and CDR2 SVGIG (reference sequence). This CDR3 is built from 13 residues. The CDR3 is CAWSSGGNTEAFF. CDR3 in DNA: TGTGCCTGGAGTTCAGGGGGAAACACTGAAGCTTTCTTT.

Here the CDR3 DNA reads TGTGCCAGCAGCTTCTCCCGACTAGCGGCCGGGGAGCTGTTTTTT. This gives the protein CASSFSRLAAGELFF. The chain employs TRBV13 and TRBJ2-2; 9 positions match TRBD2. This CDR3 is built from 15 residues. V shed 3 bases, J shed 6 bases, and the junction held 5 bases outside the gene matches. Per the germline V gene, CDR1 is PRHDT and CDR2 is FYEKMQ (reference sequence). The full variable domain, in which reference TRBV13 and TRBJ2-2 provide the parts outside the CDR3, is AAGVIQSPRHLIKEKRETATLKCYPIPRHDTVYWYQQGPGQDPQFLISFYEKMQSDKGSIPDRFSAQQFSDYHSELNMSSLELGDSALYFCASSFSRLAAGELFFGEGSRLTVL.

The chain employs TRBV30 and TRBJ2-5; D tentatively reads TRBD1 or TRBD2 (6 bases each). Looked up from germline, CDR1 is GTSNPN and CDR2 is SVGIG (reference sequence). The CDR3 covers 14 residues. Trimming left V 0 bases short and J 5 bases short, with 13 bases between. CDR3 coding DNA: TGTGCCTGGAGTGTAGGGGGAGGAGGGGAGACCCAGTACTTC. Its translation is CAWSVGGGGETQYF.

This clone was recorded a few times. The rearrangement uses TRBV30 and TRBJ2-7, with 7 positions matching TRBD1. CDR3 length: 13 residues. V lost 8 bases, J lost 0 bases, and 7 bases stayed unmatched. Germline CDR1 is GTSNPN and CDR2 is SVGIG (reference sequence). The CDR3 region has the DNA TGTGCCGGAACCGGGACAGCCTCCTACGAGCAGTACTTC. This sequence encodes CAGTGTASYEQYF.

V gene TRBV6-5 combines with J gene TRBJ2-7, with 7 bases matching TRBD2. V gave up 0 bases and J gave up 6 bases; unmatched junction bases: 8. CDR1 is MNHEY and CDR2 is SVGAGI in the germline V gene. CDR3 length: 15 residues. The CDR3 DNA is TGTGCCAGCAGTTACTCTAGCGGGTCGGTCGGCGAGCAGTACTTC. Translation gives CASSYSSGSVGEQYF.

The chain uses TRBV28 and TRBJ1-2; 7 positions match TRBD1. This CDR3 comprises 16 residues. After removal of 5 bases from V and 1 base from J, the junction contained 10 bases not matched to a gene. CDR1 MDHEN and CDR2 SYDVKM come from the germline V gene. The CDR3 bases are TGTGCCAGCAGTGGCCAACCGGGACAGAATAACTATGGCTACACCTTC. This translates into CASSGQPGQNNYGYTF.

V is TRBV7-9 and J is TRBJ1-1, with a weak D call TRBD1 (5 bases). The CDR3 is made up of 12 amino acids. The ends were cut back, 7 bases at V and 4 bases at J, with 10 bases in the middle. Germline V gene lookup returns CDR1 SEHNR and CDR2 FQNEAQ (reference sequence). This CDR3 reads CASTRGTTEAFF. Written as DNA, the CDR3 is TGTGCCAGCACCCGGGGGACCACTGAAGCTTTCTTT.

The J gene is TRBJ2-5, the V gene TRBV4-1, with D possibly matching TRBD2 (6 bases). Germline CDR1 is MGHRA and CDR2 is YSYEKL. The CDR3 runs to 16 residues. Between the trimmed V and J ends, which lost 3 bases and 5 bases, there was a span of 19 bases. CDR3 residues: CASSQILTRFGETQYF. The CDR3 DNA sequence: TGCGCCAGCAGCCAGATACTGACTAGATTCGGCGAGACCCAGTACTTC.

The V call is TRBV7-2, the J call TRBJ1-2; D might be TRBD1 (5 bases). The CDR3 extends over 14 amino acids. Germline V gene sequence: CDR1 SGHTA, CDR2 FQGNSA. Trimming removed 6 bases at V and 5 bases at J, with 16 bases between. CDR3 DNA sequence: TGTGCCAGCAGTCCGTTGGGGGGAGGATATGGCTACACCTTC. Translating gives CASSPLGGGYGYTF.